The T cell receptor (beta chain) under discussion was sequenced for a study of CD8 T cells in Susac syndrome. cDNA came from roughly 0.53 to 1 ug RNA primed by random hexamers. immunoSEQ multiplex PCR amplified TCR beta CDR3 across 54 Vbeta, 13 Jbeta. TCRdb passed the immunoSEQ multiplex PCR reads through MiXCR, listing each CDR3 protein once. Of about 210,000 distinct CDR3 sequences listed, around 96% are singletons. The germline CDR1 and CDR2 sequences are MNHEY and SMNVEV (reference sequence). Trimming shortened V by 1 base and J by 0 bases, and 7 bases separated the two germline ends. There are 14 residues in the CDR3. Sequencing of TCR beta drew on CD8+ and CD4+ T cells from blood. The multiple sclerosis controls comprised treatment-naive patients whose relapsing-remitting disease was stable or active. The CD8+ and CD4+ T cells were isolated magnetically using a negative isolation approach, whereas the TEMRA cells were enriched by FACS.

Sample: CD4+ T cells from PBMCs. This sequence joins TRBV27 and TRBJ2-7; D gene uncertain. The sequence was obtained from a human donor with multiple sclerosis. The CDR3 is CASSLFYNSYEQYF. For the CDR3, the DNA is TGTGCCAGCAGTTTATTTTACAACTCCTACGAGCAGTACTTC.